Below, 18 T cell receptor beta chains from the same sample are listed, as sequenced in a study of blood T cell repertoires in COVID-19. TCRdb's table, derived via immunoSEQ multiplex PCR, lists solely in-frame clones and lacks some. The repertoire holds roughly 250,000 clones, 80% to 90% seen once, with less than 15% in the top ten. Sequenced: peripheral blood. These receptors came from a woman in her 30s with COVID-19, enrolled during active disease.

V and J are TRBV5-1 and TRBJ2-7; 12 bases align to TRBD1. The CDR3 extends over 18 amino acids. Germline lookup yields CDR1 SGHRS and CDR2 YFSETQ. Losses at the gene ends were 3 bases for V and 1 base for J; bases not matched to a gene: 11. In nucleotides, the CDR3 is TGCGCCAGCAGCTGGGGGACAGGGGGCGCATACCGGTCCTACGAGCAGTACTTC. Translation: CASSWGTGGAYRSYEQYF.

The chain couples TRBV6-5 to TRBJ1-3; maybe TRBD1 (6 bases). The CDR3 is 13 residues long. The germline gives CDR1 MNHEY, CDR2 SVGAGI. In DNA, the CDR3 is TGTGCAGAAGAGGGGGAGTCTGGAAACACCATATATTTT. Its translation: CAEEGESGNTIYF.

This clone was detected a few times. CDR3 DNA sequence: TGTGCCACCAGCTCAACGACAGGGATTAGCAATCAGCCCCAGCATTTT. Amino acids: CATSSTTGISNQPQHF. The chain uses TRBV15 and TRBJ1-5; 7 bases align to TRBD1. The CDR3 length is 16 residues. Germline V gives CDR1 LNHNV, CDR2 YYDKDF (reference sequence). J lost 0 bases, V lost 5 bases, and 7 bases had no gene match.

This chain connects TRBV15 to TRBJ2-3; TRBD2 agrees at 10 bases. Germline V lookup: CDR1 LNHNV, CDR2 YYDKDF (reference sequence). CDR3 length: 17 residues. J gave up 7 bases and V 1 base, and 11 bases lay outside the gene matches. This CDR3 is CATSRALAGELGYTQYF. The CDR3 nucleotides are TGTGCCACCAGCAGAGCTCTAGCGGGGGAGCTGGGGTATACGCAGTATTTT.

A single count supports this clone. This rearrangement joins TRBV11-2 to TRBJ2-5; TRBD2 matches at 14 bases. Trimming took 0 bases from V and 3 from J; bases not matched to a gene: 9. This CDR3 is built from 19 residues. Per the germline V gene, CDR1 is SGHAT and CDR2 is FQNNGV. CDR3 amino acids: CASSLDARLAGGKKETQYF. In nucleotides, the CDR3 is TGTGCCAGCAGCTTAGACGCCCGACTAGCGGGGGGGAAAAAAGAGACCCAGTACTTC.

The gene calls are TRBV7-2 and TRBJ2-5; TRBD2 matches at 9 bases. The CDR3 is 16 amino acids. After removal of 5 bases from V and 4 bases from J, the junction contained 11 bases not matched to a gene. Germline loops: CDR1 SGHTA, CDR2 FQGNSA. The CDR3 loop is CASSPAGAGGRETQYF. CDR3 coding DNA: TGTGCCAGCAGCCCCGCCGGAGCGGGGGGCCGAGAGACCCAGTACTTC.

The J gene is TRBJ2-1, the V gene TRBV5-4; TRBD1 matches 11 bases. Unmatched junction bases numbered 6, after V lost 0 bases and J lost 4 bases. In germline, CDR1 is SGHNT, CDR2 YYREEE (reference sequence). This CDR3 contains 17 residues. The CDR3: CASSLAGDRGTYNEQFF. In DNA form, the CDR3 reads TGTGCCAGCAGCTTGGCCGGGGACAGGGGGACTTACAATGAGCAGTTCTTC.

The CDR3 DNA sequence: TGTGCCAGCAGTTTAGCCCCGGGTCAGCCCCAGCATTTT. Amino acids: CASSLAPGQPQHF. The chain links TRBV27 to TRBJ1-5; D is ambiguous. Trimming stripped 2 bases from V and 6 bases from J, with 8 bases between. The CDR3 runs to 13 residues. Germline CDR1 is MNHEY and CDR2 is SMNVEV (reference sequence).

The chain employs TRBV5-6 and TRBJ2-1; the D gene is possibly TRBD2 (6 bases). Per germline, CDR1 SGHDT and CDR2 YYEEEE. The V end lost 1 base, the J end lost 2 bases, and 13 bases lay between the germline ends. The CDR3 runs 16 residues. CDR3 sequence reads: CASSLWAGRTYNEQFF. The DNA of the CDR3 is TGTGCCAGCAGCTTGTGGGCGGGGCGAACCTACAATGAGCAGTTCTTC.

This chain links TRBV7-9 with TRBJ1-2; 7 bases agree with TRBD1. This CDR3 is built from 17 residues. Per germline, CDR1 SEHNR and CDR2 FQNEAQ (reference sequence). The V and J ends lost 5 bases and 4 bases, in that order; junction bases with no gene match: 16. The CDR3 here is CASSPDREDPRLYGYTF. The CDR3 region has the DNA TGTGCCAGCAGCCCTGACAGGGAAGATCCGAGACTCTATGGCTACACCTTC.

About this clone: Relative to the germline gene, one junction end is altered; a read error may explain this. The chain has TRBV12-3 or TRBV12-4 and TRBJ2-1; a weak D match, TRBD2 (6 bases). CDR3 length: 12 amino acids. The CDR3 reads CASSLQGLRVVF. CDR3 in DNA: TGTGCCAGCAGTTTACAGGGACTCCGCGTGGTCTTC.

In DNA, the CDR3 is TGTGCCAGCAGTTTGATGACAGGGAATTATGAAAAACTGTTTTTT. This codes for CASSLMTGNYEKLFF. The genes are TRBV28 and TRBJ1-4; 7 bases map to TRBD1. The CDR3 covers 15 residues. V lost 3 bases, J lost 6 bases, and 7 bases stayed unmatched. Germline CDR1 is MDHEN and CDR2 is SYDVKM. The entire variable domain, with the rest obtained from reference TRBV28 and TRBJ1-4, is as follows: DVKVTQSSRYLVKRTGEKVFLECVQDMDHENMFWYRQDPGLGLRLIYFSYDVKMKEKGDIPEGYSVSREKKERFSLILESASTNQTSMYLCASSLMTGNYEKLFFGSGTQLSVL.

J is TRBJ2-7 and V is TRBV28; 8 bases align to TRBD1. Germline V gives CDR1 MDHEN, CDR2 SYDVKM. This CDR3 contains 15 residues. V lost 4 bases and J lost 5; bases outside the gene matches: 10. CDR3 in DNA: TGTGCCAGCAGTTCACTCGGGACAGGCATCCACGAGCAGTACTTC. Translated, it gives CASSSLGTGIHEQYF.

V usage is TRBV11-2 and J usage is TRBJ1-2; perhaps TRBD1 as D (5 bases). V lost 3 bases and J lost 2, with 10 bases in between. The CDR3 spans 14 residues. Per germline, CDR1 SGHAT and CDR2 FQNNGV. CDR3 sequence reads: CASSFLQENYGYTF. CDR3 DNA: TGTGCCAGCAGCTTCTTACAGGAGAACTATGGCTACACCTTC.

The V and J genes are TRBV4-2 and TRBJ1-5; weak D call: TRBD1 (5 bases). V lost 1 base and J 5 bases, leaving 6 bases between the germline ends. The CDR3 has 13 amino acids. Germline V lookup: CDR1 LGHNA, CDR2 YNFKEQ. CDR3 nucleotide sequence: TGTGCCAGCAGCCAAGGGGGCGATCAGCCCCAGCATTTT. The encoded protein is CASSQGGDQPQHF.

The chain is built from TRBV6-5 and TRBJ1-2, with D possibly matching TRBD1 (6 bases). Germline V CDR1 and CDR2: MNHEY, SVGAGI. Between the trimmed V and J ends, which lost 4 bases and 5 bases, there was a span of 20 bases. This CDR3 spans 16 amino acids. The DNA for the CDR3 is TGTGCCAGCAGTTCGGTCCCAGGGGACCATCTTTATGGCTACACCTTC. It specifies CASSSVPGDHLYGYTF.

This chain links TRBV5-6 with TRBJ2-2, with 8 bases fitting TRBD2. The ends lost 4 bases at V and 5 bases at J; junction bases unmatched: 7. The CDR3 has 15 residues. Germline CDR1 is SGHDT and CDR2 is YYEEEE. CDR3 loop: CASSHGLAWTGELFF. CDR3 DNA sequence: TGTGCCAGCAGCCACGGACTAGCATGGACCGGGGAGCTGTTTTTT.

V is TRBV9 and J is TRBJ1-2, with D unclear. The germline gives CDR1 SGDLS, CDR2 YYNGEE. The CDR3 loop spans 11 amino acids. V shed 3 bases and J shed 5 bases, with 5 bases lying between them. The DNA of the CDR3 is TGTGCCAGCAGCGCCCTATATGGCTACACCTTC. Translating it yields CASSALYGYTF.